The rows below give T cell receptor beta chains drawn from one sample of a study of neurological immune-mediated disorders. TCRdb reprocessed the 5' RACE reads with MiXCR, giving one entry per CDR3 protein. Of approximately 49,000 distinct CDR3 sequences listed, 9% to 10% are singletons. The sample consisted of PBMCs. All receptors come from a woman in her thirties or forties in good health. The CDR3 runs from the conserved cysteine through the conserved F or W.

J: TRBJ2-1; V: TRBV3-1; CDR3: CASSQASGGDNEQFF
J: TRBJ1-5; V: TRBV6-2/TRBV6-3; CDR3: CASSYPALPGTGQPQHF
J: TRBJ1-1; V: TRBV12-3/TRBV12-4; CDR3: CASSSGTVIGTEAFF
J: TRBJ2-1; V: TRBV7-2; CDR3: CASSWGPGTGALNEQFF
J: TRBJ2-5; V: TRBV7-3; CDR3: CASSSKIETQYF
J: TRBJ1-5; V: TRBV7-2; CDR3: CASSPPGIRNQPQHF
J: TRBJ2-3; V: TRBV20-1; CDR3: CSARVSEAGGPTDTQYF
J: TRBJ2-7; V: TRBV7-2; CDR3: CASSPLGAGGPYEQYF
J: TRBJ1-1; V: TRBV6-5; CDR3: CASSYSSSANTEAFF
J: TRBJ1-6; V: TRBV18; CDR3: CASSPDRADSPLHF
J: TRBJ2-7; V: TRBV7-2; CDR3: CASSSPGSGRPRESYEQYF
J: TRBJ2-2; V: TRBV6-6; CDR3: CASSVGELFF
J: TRBJ1-1; V: TRBV5-1; CDR3: CASSLDRAGAEAFF
J: TRBJ2-7; V: TRBV6-2/TRBV6-3; CDR3: CASYRQGPVTEQYF
J: TRBJ1-1; V: TRBV10-1; CDR3: CASSAGQLSMNTEAFF
J: TRBJ2-2; V: TRBV6-5; CDR3: CASSTMGANTGELFF
J: TRBJ1-1; V: TRBV14; CDR3: CASSQRGAGTKRNTEAFF
J: TRBJ2-1; V: TRBV7-8; CDR3: CATLSLWGLHNEQFF
J: TRBJ1-2; V: TRBV18; CDR3: CASSPVGQLNYGYTF
J: TRBJ1-1; V: TRBV7-9; CDR3: CASSHVYTEAFF
J: TRBJ1-5; V: TRBV4-2; CDR3: CASSQGDQGRQPQHF
J: TRBJ2-1; V: TRBV6-5; CDR3: CASSLHMRGEGEQFF
J: TRBJ2-7; V: TRBV29-1; CDR3: CSVALLTKSSEQYF
J: TRBJ2-2; V: TRBV29-1; CDR3: CSVENRLAGGNGELFF
J: TRBJ2-1; V: TRBV20-1; CDR3: CSAPGLAGGQSSYNEQFF
J: TRBJ2-7; V: TRBV5-1; CDR3: CASSTPGGPWDEQYF
J: TRBJ1-5; V: TRBV25-1; CDR3: CASRGGNQPQHF
J: TRBJ1-2; V: TRBV12-3/TRBV12-4; CDR3: CASSLYRANGYTF
J: TRBJ1-1; V: TRBV12-3/TRBV12-4; CDR3: CASSLSGWKTEAFF
J: TRBJ1-1; V: TRBV3-1; CDR3: CASSPDFRELGTEAFF
J: TRBJ1-1; V: TRBV14; CDR3: CASSAGQGTEAFF
J: TRBJ2-7; V: TRBV20-1; CDR3: CSARQDRELAEQYF
J: TRBJ1-6; V: TRBV4-1; CDR3: CARSIVGSPLHF
J: TRBJ2-5; V: TRBV12-3/TRBV12-4; CDR3: CASSLEGRSQYF
J: TRBJ2-7; V: TRBV5-1; CDR3: CASSSRAGPYEQYF
J: TRBJ1-4; V: TRBV5-6; CDR3: CASSFTGAAEWKRDF
J: TRBJ2-3; V: TRBV12-3/TRBV12-4; CDR3: CASPREGFTDTQYF
J: TRBJ1-2; V: TRBV5-1; CDR3: CASSLAQLDYGYTF
J: TRBJ2-5; V: TRBV2; CDR3: CASSEASVWEETQYF
J: TRBJ2-2; V: TRBV5-1; CDR3: CASSLVGGELFF
J: TRBJ2-1; V: TRBV10-3; CDR3: CAISESTGSSYNEQFF
J: TRBJ1-5; V: TRBV7-8; CDR3: CASSLASGQGPNQPQHF
J: TRBJ2-7; V: TRBV7-9; CDR3: CASTGVNYEQYF
J: TRBJ2-7; V: TRBV20-1; CDR3: CSADRDRGDEQYF
J: TRBJ1-1; V: TRBV5-1; CDR3: CAGSMTGMESTEAFF
J: TRBJ2-3; V: TRBV9; CDR3: CASSVVGAIADTQYF
J: TRBJ2-1; V: TRBV10-3; CDR3: CAISQIAGRNNEQFF
J: TRBJ2-7; V: TRBV20-1; CDR3: CSARDQQGKQYF
J: TRBJ1-6; V: TRBV7-2; CDR3: CASSTGQSLYSPLHF
J: TRBJ2-1; V: TRBV10-3; CDR3: CATRLAGRDEQFF
J: TRBJ1-1; V: TRBV29-1; CDR3: CSGGTGGYTEAFF